This TCR beta chain was captured in a study of blood T cell repertoires in COVID-19. About the research overall: Whether acute or convalescent, the COVID-19 samples came from the United States, Italy and Spain. Sources were T cells, B-cell-depleted T cells, or PBMCs; the material itself was cDNA or gDNA.

Losses at the gene ends were 0 bases for V and 5 bases for J; bases not matched to a gene: 1. This CDR3 has 16 residues. The germline V gene encodes CDR1 SNHLY and CDR2 FYNNEI. This clone was recorded only once. Original methodology: For nucleated cells, counts were estimated from reference gene primer amplification. The method was immunoSEQ multiplex PCR; TCRdb's version includes in-frame clones alone and lacks a portion of them. Clone size and V and J calls were adopted from that table, with D and trimming inferred from the DNA. The sample carries some 71,000 clones, more than 80% recorded once. Sequencing was performed on peripheral blood. The clonotype was recovered from a man between 25 and 39 years old with acute or convalescent COVID-19. This rearrangement joins TRBV2 to TRBJ2-1; 13 bases are shared with TRBD2. The CDR3 DNA is TGTGCCAGCAGTGAAGCAGGGACTAGCGGGGACAATGAGCAGTTCTTC. Protein: CASSEAGTSGDNEQFF.